The 11 T cell receptor beta chains reported below all come from one sample, sequenced in a study of T cells in Graves' hyperthyroidism and ophthalmopathy. RNA transcripts gave rise to amplified TCR beta CDR3 regions. HTBI primers were used for first-round RT-PCR of the TCR CDR3. MiXCR was run by TCRdb on the multiplex PCR reads, yielding one entry per CDR3 protein. The table has nearly 250,000 distinct CDR3 sequences, approximately 25% seen once. The sequenced sample consisted of blood. The receptors were gathered from a woman aged 40 to 50 with Graves' ophthalmopathy.

The V and J genes are TRBV20-1 and TRBJ1-1; TRBD1 matches at 7 bases. CDR1 is DFQATT and CDR2 is SNEGSKA in the germline V gene (reference sequence). The junction had 6 bases not matched to a gene; V was cut back by 3 bases and J by 2 bases. The CDR3 covers 14 residues. Here the CDR3 DNA reads TGCAGTGCTAGTAAGGGGGCCAGAAACACTGAAGCTTTCTTT. Translation gives CSASKGARNTEAFF.

This chain uses TRBV29-1 with TRBJ2-2; D assignment may be TRBD1 or TRBD2 (5 bases each). This CDR3 contains 15 residues. CDR1 is SQVTM, CDR2 ANQGSEA, per germline. CDR3: CIATGWDVNTGELFF. CDR3 sequence (DNA): TGCATCGCCACGGGCTGGGACGTGAACACCGGGGAGCTGTTTTTT.

This clonotype was picked up many times. At one boundary the junction diverges from the germline segment, which might be a read error. The rearrangement links TRBV24-1 to TRBJ1-2; D unclear. Germline-derived CDR1 and CDR2 are KGHDR and SFDVKD. There are 9 residues in the CDR3. DNA for the CDR3: TGTGCCACCAGTGTTGGCCACACCTTC. Its protein product is CATSVGHTF.

This clonotype was counted ten times or more. The chain carries TRBV28 and TRBJ2-7, with D possibly being TRBD1 or TRBD2 (5 bases each). This CDR3 comprises 14 residues. The germline V and J ends were trimmed by 6 bases and 7 bases, with 19 bases remaining between them. Germline lookup yields CDR1 MDHEN and CDR2 SYDVKM. The CDR3 coding sequence is TGTGCCAGCAGAGGGACCCTAGGATGGGGGGAGCAGTACTTC. Its protein product is CASRGTLGWGEQYF.

The J gene is TRBJ2-7, the V gene TRBV2; 13 nucleotides align to TRBD2. The germline gives CDR1 SNHLY, CDR2 FYNNEI. CDR3 length equals 16 residues. V trimming: 5 bases; J trimming: 2 bases; junction bases outside the gene matches: 6. The CDR3 protein is CASSPRTSGSTYEQYF. The DNA for the CDR3 is TGTGCCAGCAGTCCCAGGACTAGCGGGAGCACCTACGAGCAGTACTTC.

This clonotype has ten or more counts. The V gene is TRBV27, the J gene TRBJ2-6, with D possibly being TRBD2 (6 bases). This CDR3 spans 16 amino acids. The germline V gene has CDR1 MNHEY and CDR2 SMNVEV (reference sequence). Trimming pared 7 bases from V and 2 bases from J, leaving 15 bases between. The CDR3 bases are TGTGCCAGCACCAGCGTAGGGACTGCTGGGGCCAACGTCCTGACTTTC. Amino acid sequence: CASTSVGTAGANVLTF.

The J gene is TRBJ2-7, the V gene TRBV7-9; a weak D match, TRBD2 (5 bases). Trimming shortened V by 5 bases and J by 2 bases, and 16 bases separated the two germline ends. This CDR3 region has 15 residues. Germline values: CDR1 SEHNR, CDR2 FQNEAQ (reference sequence). CDR3 residues: CASSRLGSTTYEQYF. For the CDR3, the DNA is TGTGCCAGCAGCCGGTTAGGGAGCACGACCTACGAGCAGTACTTC.

This clonotype was recorded at least ten times. This chain links TRBV5-1 with TRBJ1-1; 7 positions match TRBD1. V lost 4 bases to trimming and J lost 0 bases; unmatched junction nucleotides: 3. CDR3 length: 14 residues. CDR1 and CDR2 from the germline V gene are SGHRS and YFSETQ. The CDR3 spells CASSRDSMNTEAFF. DNA of the CDR3: TGCGCCAGCAGCCGGGACAGCATGAACACTGAAGCTTTCTTT.

V and J are TRBV6-5 and TRBJ2-7; weak D call: TRBD1 (6 bases). Germline-derived CDR1 and CDR2 are MNHEY and SVGAGI. The ends were cut back, 0 bases at V and 3 bases at J, with 12 bases in the middle. The CDR3 covers 15 residues. The CDR3 sequence is CASSYSSRGYYEQYF. The CDR3 DNA follows: TGTGCCAGCAGTTACTCCTCCAGGGGTTACTACGAGCAGTACTTC.

This clonotype was observed at least ten times. The chain is built from TRBV20-1 and TRBJ2-5; D tentatively reads TRBD1 or TRBD2 (5 bases each). V dropped 3 bases and J dropped 1 base, with 9 bases sitting between them. Germline V lookup: CDR1 DFQATT, CDR2 SNEGSKA (reference sequence). This CDR3 has 13 amino acids. The CDR3 coding sequence is TGCAGTGCTAGGTGGGACGTCCAAGAGACCCAGTACTTC. This sequence encodes CSARWDVQETQYF.

There are many counts of this clonotype. The V and J genes are TRBV4-2 and TRBJ1-5; D gene uncertain. Germline CDR1 is LGHNA and CDR2 is YNFKEQ. Between the trimmed V and J ends, which lost 0 bases and 0 bases, there was a span of 3 bases. The CDR3 consists of 14 residues. Here the CDR3 reads CASSQDYSNQPQHF. The DNA for the CDR3 is TGTGCCAGCAGCCAAGATTATAGCAATCAGCCCCAGCATTTT.